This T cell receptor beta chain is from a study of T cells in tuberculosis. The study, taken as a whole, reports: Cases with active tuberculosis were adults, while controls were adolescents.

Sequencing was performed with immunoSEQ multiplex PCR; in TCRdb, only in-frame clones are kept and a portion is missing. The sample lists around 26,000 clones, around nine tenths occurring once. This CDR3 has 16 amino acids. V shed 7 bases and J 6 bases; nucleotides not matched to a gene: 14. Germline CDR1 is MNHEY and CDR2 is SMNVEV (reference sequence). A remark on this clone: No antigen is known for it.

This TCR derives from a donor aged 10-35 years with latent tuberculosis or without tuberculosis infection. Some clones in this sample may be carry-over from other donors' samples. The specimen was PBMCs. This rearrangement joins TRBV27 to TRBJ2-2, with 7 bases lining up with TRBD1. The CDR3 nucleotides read TGTGCCAGCAAATTGAGGACAGGCGTCTCGGCCGGGGAGCTGTTTTTT. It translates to CASKLRTGVSAGELFF.